The rows below give T cell receptor beta chains drawn from one sample of a study of blood T cells in healthy people across ages. TCRdb ran MiXCR on the 5' RACE reads and lists one entry per CDR3 protein. This sample yields 800,000 to 1,000,000 distinct CDR3 sequences, of which roughly 52% are seen a single time; roughly 12% belongs to the top ten. The sample consisted of blood. The receptors were sampled from a man in his thirties or forties in good health. The CDR3 runs from the conserved cysteine through the conserved F or W. D genes are given only for firm matches. Some rows mark clone size as missing; the rest say once, few, many or name a class of expanded clone.

>TRBV28|15|TRBD1|TRBJ2-3|.
CASRQTGWGTDTQYF
TGTGCCAGCAGACAGACAGGGTGGGGCACAGATACGCAGTATTTT
>TRBV25-1|13|.|TRBJ1-5|.
CACSEYGGQPQHF
TGTGCCTGCAGTGAATACGGCGGCCAGCCCCAGCATTTT
>TRBV20-1|17|.|TRBJ1-1|few
CSAPKTGRPIQNTEAFF
TGCAGTGCCCCGAAGACCGGACGTCCTATCCAGAACACTGAAGCTTTCTTT
>TRBV7-9|12|.|TRBJ1-2|.
CASSLLRDGYTF
TGTGCCAGCAGCTTGTTAAGGGATGGCTACACCTTC
>TRBV6-2/TRBV6-3|14|.|TRBJ1-6|.
CASSYGSEGSPLHF
TGTGCCAGCAGTTACGGGTCCGAGGGCTCACCCCTCCACTTT
>TRBV5-1|16|.|TRBJ2-2|.
CASSLVGRGDTGELFF
TGCGCCAGCAGCTTGGTTGGCAGGGGAGACACCGGGGAGCTGTTTTTT
>TRBV12-3/TRBV12-4|14|.|TRBJ2-7|.
CASSKTDGTYEQYF
TGTGCCAGCAGTAAAACGGACGGGACCTACGAGCAGTACTTC
>TRBV4-1|15|TRBD1|TRBJ1-2|few
CASSQPGQGHYGYTF
TGCGCCAGCAGCCAACCGGGACAGGGGCACTATGGCTACACCTTC
>TRBV27|15|TRBD1|TRBJ1-2|few
CASSLRQGRPGGYTF
TGTGCCAGCAGTTTAAGACAGGGGCGCCCTGGTGGCTACACCTTC
>TRBV20-1|17|TRBD1|TRBJ1-5|.
CSARREAGTVDNQPQHF
TGCAGTGCTAGGCGCGAAGCCGGGACAGTAGACAATCAGCCCCAGCATTTT
>TRBV12-3/TRBV12-4|15|TRBD1|TRBJ2-7|.
CASSPDRGVRNEQYF
TGTGCCAGCAGTCCTGACAGGGGGGTTCGTAACGAGCAGTACTTC
>TRBV18|17|TRBD2|TRBJ2-3|few
CASSPLLLAGTQDTQYF
TGTGCCAGCTCACCTCTATTACTAGCGGGGACTCAGGACACGCAGTATTTT
>TRBV20-1|16|TRBD2|TRBJ2-1|few
CSTLGASGGGRNEQFF
TGCAGTACCCTGGGGGCTAGCGGGGGGGGCAGGAATGAGCAGTTCTTC
>TRBV20-1|14|TRBD1|TRBJ2-3|.
CSAVDRGEKDTQYF
TGCAGTGCTGTGGACAGGGGGGAGAAAGATACGCAGTATTTT
>TRBV12-3/TRBV12-4|12|.|TRBJ1-2|once
CASSSGGRGYTF
TGTGCCAGCAGTTCCGGGGGCAGGGGCTACACCTTC
>TRBV7-9|11|.|TRBJ1-2|.
CASGSGTGYTF
TGTGCCAGCGGCTCGGGAACTGGCTACACCTTC
>TRBV6-2/TRBV6-3|15|.|TRBJ2-1|.
CVSSSGGTSYNEQFF
TGTGTCAGCAGCTCAGGGGGGACCTCCTACAATGAGCAGTTCTTC
>TRBV6-1|14|.|TRBJ1-5|once
CASSVERDNQPQHF
TGTGCCAGCAGTGTAGAACGGGACAATCAGCCCCAGCATTTT
>TRBV7-2|15|.|TRBJ2-1|.
CASSLGTTPYNEQFF
TGTGCCAGCAGCTTAGGGACAACGCCCTACAATGAGCAGTTCTTC
>TRBV6-2/TRBV6-3|13|TRBD1|TRBJ1-2|once
CASRAGGGDGYTF
TGTGCCAGCAGGGCAGGGGGCGGCGATGGCTACACCTTC
>TRBV7-6|13|.|TRBJ2-3|.
CASSVASTDTQYF
TGTGCCAGCAGCGTAGCCAGCACAGATACGCAGTATTTT
>TRBV4-3|14|.|TRBJ2-4|many
CASSLAGQKNIQYF
TGCGCCAGCAGCCTCGCGGGACAGAAAAACATTCAGTACTTC
>TRBV6-5|16|.|TRBJ1-2|few
CASRPLGTGYEGGYTF
TGTGCCAGCAGGCCCCTCGGGACCGGGTATGAGGGTGGCTACACCTTC
>TRBV20-1|13|TRBD1|TRBJ2-5|.
CSASTGAEETQYF
TGCAGTGCTAGTACAGGGGCTGAAGAGACCCAGTACTTC
>TRBV13|15|.|TRBJ1-6|few
CASSFGPILNSPLHF
TGTGCCAGCAGCTTCGGGCCGATACTAAATTCACCCCTCCACTTT
>TRBV25-1|12|.|TRBJ2-5|.
CASSGEGYEEYF
TGTGCCAGCAGTGGCGAGGGCTACGAGGAGTACTTC
>TRBV20-1|13|.|TRBJ2-7|.
CSASLGVGYEQYF
TGCAGTGCTAGTCTAGGGGTGGGATACGAGCAGTACTTC
>TRBV7-2|15|TRBD2|TRBJ2-7|few
CASSLDGGTTYEQYF
TGTGCCAGCAGCTTAGATGGCGGGACTACCTACGAGCAGTACTTC
>TRBV6-2/TRBV6-3|14|.|TRBJ1-2|.
CASRDPDGYVGYTF
TGTGCCAGCAGGGACCCCGACGGCTACGTGGGCTACACCTTC
>TRBV14|14|.|TRBJ2-7|.
CASSQGGREYEQYF
TGTGCCAGCAGCCAAGGGGGCAGGGAATACGAGCAGTACTTC
>TRBV19|12|.|TRBJ2-7|.
CATHRSGHEQYF
TGTGCCACCCACCGTTCGGGCCATGAGCAGTACTTC
>TRBV21-1|13|.|TRBJ1-4|.
CASSTRESEKLFF
TGTGCCAGCAGCACCAGGGAGAGTGAAAAACTGTTTTTT
>TRBV20-1|13|.|TRBJ2-5|once
CSADQVVGETQYF
TGCAGTGCTGATCAAGTAGTAGGAGAGACCCAGTACTTC
>TRBV27|14|.|TRBJ2-3|few
CASSLNRDLDTQYF
TGTGCCAGCAGTCTTAATCGCGACTTAGATACGCAGTATTTT
>TRBV7-2|14|.|TRBJ1-1|.
CASSLNVLGTEAFF
TGTGCCAGCAGCCTAAATGTCCTCGGCACTGAAGCTTTCTTT
>TRBV7-9|15|.|TRBJ2-7|.
CASSPSAGFSYEQYF
TGTGCCAGCAGCCCCAGTGCAGGGTTTTCCTACGAGCAGTACTTC
>TRBV7-8|15|TRBD1|TRBJ1-6|.
CASSLVTGDNSPLHF
TGTGCCAGCAGCTTAGTGACAGGGGACAATTCACCCCTCCACTTT
>TRBV25-1|16|.|TRBJ1-3|.
CASSPPEGARGNTIYF
TGTGCCAGCAGTCCCCCGGAAGGGGCTCGTGGAAACACCATATATTTT
>TRBV6-2/TRBV6-3|14|.|TRBJ1-2|.
CASIPDGINYGYTF
TGTGCCAGCATTCCGGACGGGATCAACTATGGCTACACCTTC
>TRBV7-2|15|.|TRBJ1-6|few
CASSMERGGNSPLHF
TGTGCCAGCAGCATGGAACGTGGGGGGAATTCACCCCTCCACTTT
>TRBV28|15|.|TRBJ2-7|few
CASSFVGRGAYEQYF
TGTGCCAGCAGTTTCGTCGGGCGGGGTGCCTACGAGCAGTACTTC
>TRBV12-3/TRBV12-4|16|TRBD2|TRBJ2-3|.
CASTTWLAGGADTQYF
TGTGCCAGCACCACGTGGCTAGCGGGGGGCGCAGATACGCAGTATTTT
>TRBV12-3/TRBV12-4|16|.|TRBJ2-1|few
CASRPYPGHGYNEQFF
TGTGCCAGCAGACCTTATCCGGGACACGGTTACAATGAGCAGTTCTTC
>TRBV6-1|12|.|TRBJ2-7|few
CASNGDGYEQYF
TGTGCCAGCAATGGAGACGGCTACGAGCAGTACTTC
>TRBV4-3|15|.|TRBJ1-2|.
CASSQSPQGQDGYTF
TGCGCCAGCAGCCAATCCCCCCAGGGGCAGGATGGCTACACCTTC